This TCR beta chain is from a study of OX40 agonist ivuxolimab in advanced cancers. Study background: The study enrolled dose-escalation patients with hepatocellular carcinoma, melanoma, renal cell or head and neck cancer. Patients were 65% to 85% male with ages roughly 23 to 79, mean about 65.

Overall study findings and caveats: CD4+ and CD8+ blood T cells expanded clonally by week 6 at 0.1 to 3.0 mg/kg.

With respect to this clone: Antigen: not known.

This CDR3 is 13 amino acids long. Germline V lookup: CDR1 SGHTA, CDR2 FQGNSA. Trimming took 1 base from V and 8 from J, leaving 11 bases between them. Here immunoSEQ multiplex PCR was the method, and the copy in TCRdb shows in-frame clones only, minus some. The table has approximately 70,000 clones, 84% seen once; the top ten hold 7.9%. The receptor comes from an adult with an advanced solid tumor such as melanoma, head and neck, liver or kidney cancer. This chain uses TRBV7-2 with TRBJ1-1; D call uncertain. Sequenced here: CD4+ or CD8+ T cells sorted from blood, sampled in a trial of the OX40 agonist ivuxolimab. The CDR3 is CASSLESGWEAFF. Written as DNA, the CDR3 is TGTGCCAGCAGCTTAGAGTCCGGGTGGGAAGCTTTCTTT.